This T cell receptor (beta chain) originates from a study of blood T cell repertoires in COVID-19. Study processing details: The authors estimated nucleated cell counts from reference gene primer amplification. Data came from immunoSEQ multiplex PCR; TCRdb stores just in-frame clones and leaves some out. Clone size and V and J calls were adopted from that table, with D and trimming inferred from the DNA. The sample shows more than 150,000 clones, 90% to 95% of them seen only once. Germline loops: CDR1 GTSNPN, CDR2 SVGIG (reference sequence). Trimming pared 3 bases from V and 0 bases from J, leaving 11 bases between. This CDR3 has 14 amino acids.

The clonotype originates from a man aged 50 or older with acute or convalescent COVID-19. Sequenced: peripheral blood. The chain couples TRBV30 to TRBJ1-1; D is possibly TRBD1 (6 bases). The CDR3 loop reads CAWRVTGLNTEAFF. In DNA, the CDR3 is TGTGCCTGGAGAGTGACAGGTCTGAACACTGAAGCTTTCTTT.